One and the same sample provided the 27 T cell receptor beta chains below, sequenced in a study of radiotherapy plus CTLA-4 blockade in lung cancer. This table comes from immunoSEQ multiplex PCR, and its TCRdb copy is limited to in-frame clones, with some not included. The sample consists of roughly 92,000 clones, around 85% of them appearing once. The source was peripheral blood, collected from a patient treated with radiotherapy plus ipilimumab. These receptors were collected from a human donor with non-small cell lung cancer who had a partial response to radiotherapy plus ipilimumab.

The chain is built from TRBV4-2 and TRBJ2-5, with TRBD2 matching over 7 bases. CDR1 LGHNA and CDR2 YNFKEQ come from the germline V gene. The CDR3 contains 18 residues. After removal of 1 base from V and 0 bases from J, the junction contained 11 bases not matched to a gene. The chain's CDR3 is CASSQGDFSGPHQETQYF. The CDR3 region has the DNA TGTGCCAGCAGCCAAGGAGATTTTAGCGGGCCTCACCAAGAGACCCAGTACTTC.

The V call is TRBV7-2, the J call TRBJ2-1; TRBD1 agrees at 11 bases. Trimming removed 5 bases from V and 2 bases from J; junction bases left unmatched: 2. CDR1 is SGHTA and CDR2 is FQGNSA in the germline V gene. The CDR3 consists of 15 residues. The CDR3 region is CASSAGQGAYNEQFF. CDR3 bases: TGTGCCAGCAGCGCGGGACAGGGGGCCTACAATGAGCAGTTCTTC.

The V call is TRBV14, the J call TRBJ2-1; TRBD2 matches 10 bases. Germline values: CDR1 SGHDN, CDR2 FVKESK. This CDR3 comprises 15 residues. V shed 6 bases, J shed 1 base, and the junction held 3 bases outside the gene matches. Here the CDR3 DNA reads TGTGCCAGCAGGCGGACTAGCGGATCCTACAATGAGCAGTTCTTC. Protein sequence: CASRRTSGSYNEQFF.

The CDR3 is CAWMGRGSSYNEQFF. In nucleotides, the CDR3 is TGTGCCTGGATGGGGCGGGGGAGCTCCTACAATGAGCAGTTCTTC. The chain combines TRBV30 with TRBJ2-1; TRBD2 matches 7 bases. The CDR3 totals 15 residues. CDR1 GTSNPN and CDR2 SVGIG come from the germline V gene (reference sequence). The ends lost 4 bases at V and 0 bases at J; junction bases unmatched: 6.

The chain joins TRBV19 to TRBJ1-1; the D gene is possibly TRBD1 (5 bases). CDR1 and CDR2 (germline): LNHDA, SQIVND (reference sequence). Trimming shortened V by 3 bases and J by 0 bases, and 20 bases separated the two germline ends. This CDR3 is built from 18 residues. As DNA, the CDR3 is TGTGCCAGTAGTATCGCGGGGGTTTCTTCGACGGTGAACACTGAAGCTTTCTTT. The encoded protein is CASSIAGVSSTVNTEAFF.

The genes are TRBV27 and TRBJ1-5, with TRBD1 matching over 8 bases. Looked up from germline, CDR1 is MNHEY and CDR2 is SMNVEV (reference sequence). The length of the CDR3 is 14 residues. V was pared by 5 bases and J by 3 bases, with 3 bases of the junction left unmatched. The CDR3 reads CASSPDRVNQPQHF. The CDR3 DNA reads TGTGCCAGCAGTCCGGACAGGGTCAATCAGCCCCAGCATTTT.

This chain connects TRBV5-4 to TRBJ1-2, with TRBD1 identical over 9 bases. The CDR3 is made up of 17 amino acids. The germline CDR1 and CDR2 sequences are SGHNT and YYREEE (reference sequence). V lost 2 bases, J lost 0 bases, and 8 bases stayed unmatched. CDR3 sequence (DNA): TGTGCCAGCAGCTTATCGACAGGGGGGCCAGCTAACTATGGCTACACCTTC. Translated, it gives CASSLSTGGPANYGYTF.

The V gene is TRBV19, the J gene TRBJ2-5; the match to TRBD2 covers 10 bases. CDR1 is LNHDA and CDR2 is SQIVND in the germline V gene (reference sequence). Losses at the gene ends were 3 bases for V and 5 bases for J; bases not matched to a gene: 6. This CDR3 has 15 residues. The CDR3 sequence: CASSMMLAGVETQYF. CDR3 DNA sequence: TGTGCCAGTAGTATGATGCTAGCGGGAGTCGAGACCCAGTACTTC.

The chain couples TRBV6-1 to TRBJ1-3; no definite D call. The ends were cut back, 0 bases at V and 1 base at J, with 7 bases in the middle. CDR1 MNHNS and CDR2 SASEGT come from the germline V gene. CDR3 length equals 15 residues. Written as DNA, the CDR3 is TGTGCCAGCAGTGAAGCGGCACAGTCTGGAAACACCATATATTTT. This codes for CASSEAAQSGNTIYF.

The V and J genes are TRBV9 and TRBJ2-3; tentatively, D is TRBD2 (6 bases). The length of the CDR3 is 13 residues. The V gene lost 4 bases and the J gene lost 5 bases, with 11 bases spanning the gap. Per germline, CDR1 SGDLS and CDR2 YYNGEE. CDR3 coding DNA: TGTGCCAGCAGCTTCTCAGCGGGAGATACGCAGTATTTT. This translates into CASSFSAGDTQYF.

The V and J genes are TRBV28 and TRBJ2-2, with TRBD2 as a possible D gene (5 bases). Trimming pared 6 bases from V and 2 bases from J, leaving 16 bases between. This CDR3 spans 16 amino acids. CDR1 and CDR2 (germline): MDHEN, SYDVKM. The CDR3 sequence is CASSLLTGINTGELFF. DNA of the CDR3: TGTGCCAGCAGCCTGCTCACGGGGATAAACACCGGGGAGCTGTTTTTT.

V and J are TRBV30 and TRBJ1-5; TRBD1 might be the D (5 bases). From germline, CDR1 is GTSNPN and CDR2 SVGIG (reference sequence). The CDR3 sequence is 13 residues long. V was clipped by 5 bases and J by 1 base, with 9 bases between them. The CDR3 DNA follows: TGTGCCTGGGACCCAGGGAGCAATCAGCCCCAGCATTTT. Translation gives CAWDPGSNQPQHF.

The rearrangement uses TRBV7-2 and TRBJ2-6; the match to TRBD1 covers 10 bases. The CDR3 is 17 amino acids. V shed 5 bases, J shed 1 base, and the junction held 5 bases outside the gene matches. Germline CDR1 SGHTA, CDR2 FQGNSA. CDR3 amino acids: CASSGDRGSSGANVLTF. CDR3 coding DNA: TGTGCCAGCAGCGGGGACAGGGGATCGTCTGGGGCCAACGTCCTGACTTTC.

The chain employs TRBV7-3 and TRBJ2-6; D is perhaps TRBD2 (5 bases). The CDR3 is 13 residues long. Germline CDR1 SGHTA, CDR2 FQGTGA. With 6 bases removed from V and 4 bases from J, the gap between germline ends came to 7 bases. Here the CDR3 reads CASREAGANVLTF. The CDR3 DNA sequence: TGTGCCAGCAGGGAGGCCGGGGCCAACGTCCTGACTTTC. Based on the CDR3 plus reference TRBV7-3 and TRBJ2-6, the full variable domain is GAGVSQTPSNKVTEKGKYVELRCDPISGHTALYWYRQSLGQGPEFLIYFQGTGAADDSGLPNDRFFAVRPEGSVSTLKIQRTERGDSAVYLCASREAGANVLTFGAGSRLTVL.

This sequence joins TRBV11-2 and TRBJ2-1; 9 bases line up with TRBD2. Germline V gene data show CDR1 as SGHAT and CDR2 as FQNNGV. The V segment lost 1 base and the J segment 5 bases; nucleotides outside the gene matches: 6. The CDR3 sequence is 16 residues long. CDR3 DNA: TGTGCCAGCAGCTTAGTAGTTGCTAGCGGGAACAATGAGCAGTTCTTC. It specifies CASSLVVASGNNEQFF.

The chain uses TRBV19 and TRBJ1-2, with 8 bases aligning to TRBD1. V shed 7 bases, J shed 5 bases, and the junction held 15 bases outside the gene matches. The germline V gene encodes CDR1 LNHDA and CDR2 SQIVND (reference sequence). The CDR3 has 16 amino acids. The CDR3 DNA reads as TGTGCCAGTACCCTGTCTCGGACAGGGTCGAGGTATGGCTACACCTTC. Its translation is CASTLSRTGSRYGYTF. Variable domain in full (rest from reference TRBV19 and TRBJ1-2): DGGITQSPKYLFRKEGQNVTLSCEQNLNHDAMYWYRQDPGQGLRLIYYSQIVNDFQKGDIAEGYSVSREKKESFPLTVTSAQKNPTAFYLCASTLSRTGSRYGYTFGSGTRLTVV.

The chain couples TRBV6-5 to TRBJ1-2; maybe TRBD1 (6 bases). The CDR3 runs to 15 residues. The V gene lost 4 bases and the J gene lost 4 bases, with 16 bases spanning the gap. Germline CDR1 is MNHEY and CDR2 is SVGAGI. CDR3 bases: TGTGCCAGCAGTTTTGGGGGCGGAAGGTCCTATGGCTACACCTTC. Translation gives CASSFGGGRSYGYTF.

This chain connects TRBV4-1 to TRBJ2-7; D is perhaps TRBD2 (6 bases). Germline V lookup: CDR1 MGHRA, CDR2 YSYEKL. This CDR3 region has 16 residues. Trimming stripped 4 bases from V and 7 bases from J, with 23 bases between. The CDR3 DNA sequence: TGCGCCAGCAGCCCCAGGTCCCTCCGGGCCGCGGGGGAGCAGTACTTC. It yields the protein CASSPRSLRAAGEQYF.

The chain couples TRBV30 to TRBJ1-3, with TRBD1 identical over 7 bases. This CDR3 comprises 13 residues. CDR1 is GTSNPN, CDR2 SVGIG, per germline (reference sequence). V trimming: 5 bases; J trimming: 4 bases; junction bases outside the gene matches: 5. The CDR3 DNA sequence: TGTGCCTGGGCAACAGGGGTCGGAAACACCATATATTTT. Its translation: CAWATGVGNTIYF.

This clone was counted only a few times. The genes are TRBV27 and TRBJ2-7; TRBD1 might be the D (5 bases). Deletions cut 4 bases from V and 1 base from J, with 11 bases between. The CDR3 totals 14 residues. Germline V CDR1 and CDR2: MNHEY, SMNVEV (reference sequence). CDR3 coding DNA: TGTGCCAGCAGTTCCAGGGTAGGGTCCTACGAGCAGTACGTC. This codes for CASSSRVGSYEQYV.

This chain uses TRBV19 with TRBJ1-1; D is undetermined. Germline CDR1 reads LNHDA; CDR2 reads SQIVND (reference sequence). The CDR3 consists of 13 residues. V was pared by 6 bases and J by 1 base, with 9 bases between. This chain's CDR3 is CASSPSENTEAFF. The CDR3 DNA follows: TGTGCCAGTAGCCCTTCAGAGAACACTGAAGCTTTCTTT.

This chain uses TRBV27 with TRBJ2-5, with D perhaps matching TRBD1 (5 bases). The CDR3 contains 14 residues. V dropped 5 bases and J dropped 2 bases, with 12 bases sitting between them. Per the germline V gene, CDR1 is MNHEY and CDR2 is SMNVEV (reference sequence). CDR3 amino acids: CASSPPGKQETQYF. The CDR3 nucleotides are TGTGCCAGCAGTCCCCCAGGGAAACAAGAGACCCAGTACTTC.

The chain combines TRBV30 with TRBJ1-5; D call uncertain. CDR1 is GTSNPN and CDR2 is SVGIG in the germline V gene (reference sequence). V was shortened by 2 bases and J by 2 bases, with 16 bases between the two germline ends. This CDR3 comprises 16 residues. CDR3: CAWSNRAAGGNQPQHF. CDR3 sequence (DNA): TGTGCCTGGAGTAATCGCGCCGCGGGCGGCAATCAGCCCCAGCATTTT.

CDR3 region: CASRVGQTDTQYF. In DNA, the CDR3 is TGTGCCAGCAGAGTGGGACAAACAGATACGCAGTATTTT. The chain joins TRBV7-8 to TRBJ2-3, with D perhaps TRBD1 (6 bases). Germline V gene sequence: CDR1 SGHVS, CDR2 FQNEAQ. With 6 bases removed from V and 3 bases from J, the gap between germline ends came to 10 bases. The CDR3 spans 13 residues.

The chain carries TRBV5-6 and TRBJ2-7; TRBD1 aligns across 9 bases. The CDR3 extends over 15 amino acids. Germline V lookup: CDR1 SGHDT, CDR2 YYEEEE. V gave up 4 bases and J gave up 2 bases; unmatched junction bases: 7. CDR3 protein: CASSRDRVGAYEQYF. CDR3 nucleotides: TGTGCCAGCAGCCGGGACAGGGTGGGAGCCTACGAGCAGTACTTC.

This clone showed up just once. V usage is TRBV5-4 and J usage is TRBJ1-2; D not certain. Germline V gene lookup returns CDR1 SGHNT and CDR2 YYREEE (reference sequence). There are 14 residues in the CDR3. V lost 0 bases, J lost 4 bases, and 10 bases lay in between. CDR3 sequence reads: CASSLDGESYGYTF. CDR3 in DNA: TGTGCCAGCAGCTTGGATGGGGAGTCCTATGGCTACACCTTC.

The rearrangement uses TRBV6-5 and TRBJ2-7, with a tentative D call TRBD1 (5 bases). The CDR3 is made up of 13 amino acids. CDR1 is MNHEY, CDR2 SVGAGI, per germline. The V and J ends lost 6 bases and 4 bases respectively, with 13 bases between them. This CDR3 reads CASSQTDFYEQYV. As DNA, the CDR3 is TGTGCCAGCAGCCAGACAGATTTTTACGAGCAGTACGTC.